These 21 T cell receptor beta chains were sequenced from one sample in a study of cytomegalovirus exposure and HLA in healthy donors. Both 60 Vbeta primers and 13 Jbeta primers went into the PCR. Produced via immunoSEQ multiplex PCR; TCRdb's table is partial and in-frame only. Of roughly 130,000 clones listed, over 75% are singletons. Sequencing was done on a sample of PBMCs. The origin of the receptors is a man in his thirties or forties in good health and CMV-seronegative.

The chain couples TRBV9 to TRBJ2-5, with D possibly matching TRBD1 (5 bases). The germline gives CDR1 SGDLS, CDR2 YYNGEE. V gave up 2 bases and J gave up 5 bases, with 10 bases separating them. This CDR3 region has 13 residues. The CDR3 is CASSVSQEETQYF. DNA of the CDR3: TGTGCCAGCAGCGTCTCACAGGAGGAGACCCAGTACTTC.

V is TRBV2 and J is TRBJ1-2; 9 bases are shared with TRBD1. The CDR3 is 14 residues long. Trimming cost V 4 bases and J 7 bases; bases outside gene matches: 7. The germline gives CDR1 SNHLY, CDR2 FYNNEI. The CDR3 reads CASSGTGDLSGYTF. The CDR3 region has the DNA TGTGCCAGCAGTGGGACAGGGGATTTGAGTGGCTACACCTTC. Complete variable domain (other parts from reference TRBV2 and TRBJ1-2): EPEVTQTPSHQVTQMGQEVILRCVPISNHLYFYWYRQILGQKVEFLVSFYNNEISEKSEIFDDQFSVERPDGSNFTLKIRSTKLEDSAMYFCASSGTGDLSGYTFGSGTRLTVV.

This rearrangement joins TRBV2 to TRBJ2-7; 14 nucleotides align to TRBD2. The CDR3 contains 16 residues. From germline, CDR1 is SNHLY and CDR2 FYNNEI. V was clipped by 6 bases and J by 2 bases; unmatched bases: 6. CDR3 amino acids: CASRIGTSGGTYEQYF. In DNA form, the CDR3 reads TGTGCCAGCAGGATCGGGACTAGCGGGGGTACCTACGAGCAGTACTTC. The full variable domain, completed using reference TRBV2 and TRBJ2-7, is EPEVTQTPSHQVTQMGQEVILRCVPISNHLYFYWYRQILGQKVEFLVSFYNNEISEKSEIFDDQFSVERPDGSNFTLKIRSTKLEDSAMYFCASRIGTSGGTYEQYFGPGTRLTVT.

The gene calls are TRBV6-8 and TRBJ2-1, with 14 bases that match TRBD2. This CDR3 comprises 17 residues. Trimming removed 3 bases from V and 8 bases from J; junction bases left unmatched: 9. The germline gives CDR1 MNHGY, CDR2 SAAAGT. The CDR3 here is CASSYGTSGGPGYEQFF. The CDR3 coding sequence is TGTGCCAGCAGTTATGGGACTAGCGGGGGCCCCGGGTATGAGCAGTTCTTC.

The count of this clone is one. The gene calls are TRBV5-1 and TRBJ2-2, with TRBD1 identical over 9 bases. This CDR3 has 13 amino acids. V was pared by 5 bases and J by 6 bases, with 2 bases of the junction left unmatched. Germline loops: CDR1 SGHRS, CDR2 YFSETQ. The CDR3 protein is CASSRTGAGELFF. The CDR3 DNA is TGCGCCAGCAGTCGGACAGGGGCCGGGGAGCTGTTTTTT.

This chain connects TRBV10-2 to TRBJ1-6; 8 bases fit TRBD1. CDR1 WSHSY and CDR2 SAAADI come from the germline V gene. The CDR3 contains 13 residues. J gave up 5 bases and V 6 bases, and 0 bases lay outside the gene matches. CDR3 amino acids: CASRQGDNSPLHF. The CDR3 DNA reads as TGCGCCAGCAGACAGGGGGATAATTCACCCCTCCACTTT.

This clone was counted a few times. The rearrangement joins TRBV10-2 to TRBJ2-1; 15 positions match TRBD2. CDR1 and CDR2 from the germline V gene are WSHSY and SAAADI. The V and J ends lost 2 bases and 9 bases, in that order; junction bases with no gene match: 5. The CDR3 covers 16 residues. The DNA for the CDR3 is TGCGCCAGCAGTGAGACCGGGACTAGCGGGAGGCTTGAGCAGTTCTTC. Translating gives CASSETGTSGRLEQFF.

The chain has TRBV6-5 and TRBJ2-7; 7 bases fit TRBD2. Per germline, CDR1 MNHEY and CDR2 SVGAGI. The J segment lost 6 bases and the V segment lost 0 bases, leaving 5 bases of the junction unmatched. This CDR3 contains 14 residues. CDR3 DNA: TGTGCCAGCAGTTACTCGTTGGGGGGGACCGAGCAGTACTTC. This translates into CASSYSLGGTEQYF.

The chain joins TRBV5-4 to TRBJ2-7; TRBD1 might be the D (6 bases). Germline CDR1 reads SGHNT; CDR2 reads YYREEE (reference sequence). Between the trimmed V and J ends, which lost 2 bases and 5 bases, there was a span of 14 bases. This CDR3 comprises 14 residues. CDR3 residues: CASSLQGTANEQYF. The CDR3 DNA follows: TGTGCCAGCAGCTTACAGGGTACAGCGAACGAGCAGTACTTC.

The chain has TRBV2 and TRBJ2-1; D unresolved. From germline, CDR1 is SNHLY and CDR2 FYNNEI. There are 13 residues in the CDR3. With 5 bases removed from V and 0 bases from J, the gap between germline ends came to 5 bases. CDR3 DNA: TGTGCCAGCAGTCTAACCTCCTACAATGAGCAGTTCTTC. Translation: CASSLTSYNEQFF.

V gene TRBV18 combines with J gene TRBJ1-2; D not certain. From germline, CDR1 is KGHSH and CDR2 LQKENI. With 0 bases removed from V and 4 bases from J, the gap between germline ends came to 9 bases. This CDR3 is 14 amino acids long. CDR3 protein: CASSPPADPYGYTF. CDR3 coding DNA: TGTGCCAGCTCACCACCGGCAGATCCCTATGGCTACACCTTC.

In nucleotides, the CDR3 is TGTGCCAGCAGTGACAGGGCGGCCACTGAAGCTTTCTTT. Its translation: CASSDRAATEAFF. This chain uses TRBV2 with TRBJ1-1; TRBD1 is a possible D gene (5 bases). This CDR3 is 13 amino acids long. Germline values: CDR1 SNHLY, CDR2 FYNNEI. V lost 3 bases, J lost 4 bases, and 9 bases lay in between.

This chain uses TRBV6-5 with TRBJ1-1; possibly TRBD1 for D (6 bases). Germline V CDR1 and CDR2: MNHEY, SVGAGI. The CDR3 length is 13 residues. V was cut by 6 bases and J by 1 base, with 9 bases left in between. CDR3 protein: CASRNRANTEAFF. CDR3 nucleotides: TGTGCCAGCAGAAACAGGGCGAACACTGAAGCTTTCTTT.

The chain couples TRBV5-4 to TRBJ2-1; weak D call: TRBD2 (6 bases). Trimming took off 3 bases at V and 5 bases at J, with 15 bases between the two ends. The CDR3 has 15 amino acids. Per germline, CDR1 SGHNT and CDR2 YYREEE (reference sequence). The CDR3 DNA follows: TGTGCCAGCAGCTCTAGGACTACGCTCCACAATGAGCAGTTCTTC. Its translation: CASSSRTTLHNEQFF.

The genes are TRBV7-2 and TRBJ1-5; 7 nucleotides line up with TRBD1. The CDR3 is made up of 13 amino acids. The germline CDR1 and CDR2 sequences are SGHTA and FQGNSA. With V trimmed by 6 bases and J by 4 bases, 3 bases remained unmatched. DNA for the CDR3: TGTGCCAGCAGGTGGACAGGAAATCAGCCCCAGCATTTT. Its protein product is CASRWTGNQPQHF.

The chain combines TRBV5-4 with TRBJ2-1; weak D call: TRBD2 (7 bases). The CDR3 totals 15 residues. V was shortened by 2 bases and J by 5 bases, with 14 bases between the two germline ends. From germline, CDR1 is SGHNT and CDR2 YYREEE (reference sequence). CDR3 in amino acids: CASSLGGAMNNEQFF. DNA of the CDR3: TGTGCCAGCAGCTTAGGGGGGGCTATGAACAATGAGCAGTTCTTC. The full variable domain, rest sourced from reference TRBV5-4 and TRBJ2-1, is ETGVTQSPTHLIKTRGQQVTLRCSSQSGHNTVSWYQQALGQGPQFIFQYYREEENGRGNFPPRFSGLQFPNYSSELNVNALELDDSALYLCASSLGGAMNNEQFFGPGTRLTVL.

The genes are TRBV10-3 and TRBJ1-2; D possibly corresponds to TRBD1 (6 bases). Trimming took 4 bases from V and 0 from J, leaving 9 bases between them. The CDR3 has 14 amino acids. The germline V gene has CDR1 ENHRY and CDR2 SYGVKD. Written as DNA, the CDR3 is TGTGCCATCAGTGCACAGGGAGCTAACTATGGCTACACCTTC. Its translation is CAISAQGANYGYTF.

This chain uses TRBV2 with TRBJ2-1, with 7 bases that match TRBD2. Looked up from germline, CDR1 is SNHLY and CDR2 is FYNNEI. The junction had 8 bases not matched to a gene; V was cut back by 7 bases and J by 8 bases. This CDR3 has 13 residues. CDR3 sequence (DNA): TGTGCCAGCATCTACGGGGGGAAGGATGAGCAGTTCTTC. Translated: CASIYGGKDEQFF.

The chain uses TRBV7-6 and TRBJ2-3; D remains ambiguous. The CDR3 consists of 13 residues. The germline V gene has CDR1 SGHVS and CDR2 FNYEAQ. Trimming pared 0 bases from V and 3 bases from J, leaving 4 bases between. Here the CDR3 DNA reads TGTGCCAGCAGCTTAGCGCGGACAGATACGCAGTATTTT. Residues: CASSLARTDTQYF. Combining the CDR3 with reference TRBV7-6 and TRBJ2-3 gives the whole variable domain GAGVSQSPRYKVTKRGQDVALRCDPISGHVSLYWYRQALGQGPEFLTYFNYEAQQDKSGLPNDRFSAERPEGSISTLTIQRTEQRDSAMYRCASSLARTDTQYFGPGTRLTVL.

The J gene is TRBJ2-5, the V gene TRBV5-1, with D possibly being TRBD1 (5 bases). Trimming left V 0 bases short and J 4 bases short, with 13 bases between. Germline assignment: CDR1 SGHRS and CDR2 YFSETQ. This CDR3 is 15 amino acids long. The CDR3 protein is CASSLVGRQGETQYF. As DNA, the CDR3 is TGCGCCAGCAGCTTGGTTGGCAGGCAGGGAGAGACCCAGTACTTC.

As DNA, the CDR3 is TGCAGCGTTGAAGATCTTGTCAGGGTCTACAATGAGCAGTTCTTC. This gives the protein CSVEDLVRVYNEQFF. This chain uses TRBV29-1 with TRBJ2-1, with D possibly being TRBD1 (5 bases). The CDR3 has 15 amino acids. V lost 0 bases and J 3 bases, leaving 12 bases between the germline ends. Germline CDR1 is SQVTM and CDR2 is ANQGSEA.